The present entry profiles one T cell receptor (beta chain) with its context. What it binds is unknown. Using its own MiXCR run on the 5' RACE reads, TCRdb lists one record per CDR3 protein. The data show 140,000 to 150,000 distinct CDR3 sequences, approximately 26% seen once. CDR1 SQVTM and CDR2 ANQGSEA come from the germline V gene. The V end lost 1 base, the J end lost 3 bases, and 16 bases lay between the germline ends. CDR3 size: 15 residues. The data stem from a study of T-cell memory formation after mild COVID-19. Study-wide background: Each donor largely had its own TCR clusters. Findings and caveats of the study: Clones that shrank (day 15 to 85) were balanced CD4/CD8, whereas later expanders leaned CD4+. The authors did not confirm SARS-CoV-2 specificity of second-wave clones peaking day 37.

The chain employs TRBV29-1 and TRBJ2-7; possible D gene TRBD1, 8 bases. Sequencing used PBMCs or a T cell subset sorted from them (not recorded which). This receptor was identified in an adult woman who had mild COVID-19 (a few samples of this study predate the infection). Cell type and time point are not known. CDR3 DNA: TGCAGCGTTGAAGGGTCCGGGGGGACAGGCTACGAGCAGTACTTC. Its translation: CSVEGSGGTGYEQYF.